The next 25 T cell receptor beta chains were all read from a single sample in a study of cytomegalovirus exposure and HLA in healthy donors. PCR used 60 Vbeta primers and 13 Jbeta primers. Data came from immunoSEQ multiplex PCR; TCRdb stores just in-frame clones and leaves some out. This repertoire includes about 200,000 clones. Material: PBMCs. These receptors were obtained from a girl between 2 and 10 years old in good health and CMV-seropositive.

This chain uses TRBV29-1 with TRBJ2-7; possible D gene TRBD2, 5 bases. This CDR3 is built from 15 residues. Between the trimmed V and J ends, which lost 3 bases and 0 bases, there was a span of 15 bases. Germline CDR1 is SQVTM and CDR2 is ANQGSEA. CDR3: CSVEGSSTSSYEQYF. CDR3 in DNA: TGCAGCGTTGAGGGCAGTTCCACTAGCTCCTACGAGCAGTACTTC.

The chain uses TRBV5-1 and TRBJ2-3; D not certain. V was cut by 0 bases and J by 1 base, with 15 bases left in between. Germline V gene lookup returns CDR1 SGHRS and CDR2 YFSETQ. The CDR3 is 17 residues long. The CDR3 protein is CASSLGVLGEGTDTQYF. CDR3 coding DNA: TGCGCCAGCAGCTTGGGGGTCCTAGGTGAAGGCACAGATACGCAGTATTTT. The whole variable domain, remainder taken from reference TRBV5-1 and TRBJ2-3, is KAGVTQTPRYLIKTRGQQVTLSCSPISGHRSVSWYQQTPGQGLQFLFEYFSETQRNKGNFPGRFSGRQFSNSRSEMNVSTLELGDSALYLCASSLGVLGEGTDTQYFGPGTRLTVL.

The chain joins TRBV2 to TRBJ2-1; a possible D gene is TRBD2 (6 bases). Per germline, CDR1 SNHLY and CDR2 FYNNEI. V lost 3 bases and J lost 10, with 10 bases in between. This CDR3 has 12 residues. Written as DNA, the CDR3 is TGTGCCAGCAGTGACGCGGGGAGGGAGCAGTTCTTC. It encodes CASSDAGREQFF.

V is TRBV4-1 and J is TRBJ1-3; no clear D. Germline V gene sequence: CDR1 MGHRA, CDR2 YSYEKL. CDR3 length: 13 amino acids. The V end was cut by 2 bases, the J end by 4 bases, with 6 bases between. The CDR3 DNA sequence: TGCGCCAGCAGCCAACTAGTGGGAAACACCATATATTTT. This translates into CASSQLVGNTIYF.

DNA for the CDR3: TGTGCCAGCAGCTTGGATACCGGGACTTTAAACACCGGGGAGCTGTTTTTT. Amino acid sequence: CASSLDTGTLNTGELFF. V usage is TRBV5-4 and J usage is TRBJ2-2, with D tentatively TRBD2 (6 bases). The CDR3 is 17 amino acids. CDR1 is SGHNT, CDR2 YYREEE, per germline (reference sequence). Trimming left V 0 bases short and J 2 bases short, with 14 bases between.

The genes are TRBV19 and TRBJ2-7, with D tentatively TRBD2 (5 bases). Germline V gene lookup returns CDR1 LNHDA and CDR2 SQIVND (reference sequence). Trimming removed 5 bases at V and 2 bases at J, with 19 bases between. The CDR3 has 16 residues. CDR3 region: CASSLTLGLIPYEQYF. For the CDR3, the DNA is TGTGCCAGTAGTCTCACCCTTGGACTGATCCCCTACGAGCAGTACTTC.

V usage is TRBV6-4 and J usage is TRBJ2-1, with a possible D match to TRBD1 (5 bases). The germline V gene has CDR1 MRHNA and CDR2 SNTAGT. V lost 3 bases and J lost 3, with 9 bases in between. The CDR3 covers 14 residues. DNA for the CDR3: TGTGCCAGCAGTGAGGGGCAGGGCTACAATGAGCAGTTCTTC. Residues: CASSEGQGYNEQFF.

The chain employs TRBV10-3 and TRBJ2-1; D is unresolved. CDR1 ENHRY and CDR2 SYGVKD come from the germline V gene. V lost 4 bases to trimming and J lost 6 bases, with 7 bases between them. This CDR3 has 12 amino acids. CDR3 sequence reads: CAISAESNEQFF. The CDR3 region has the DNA TGTGCCATCAGTGCGGAGAGCAATGAGCAGTTCTTC.

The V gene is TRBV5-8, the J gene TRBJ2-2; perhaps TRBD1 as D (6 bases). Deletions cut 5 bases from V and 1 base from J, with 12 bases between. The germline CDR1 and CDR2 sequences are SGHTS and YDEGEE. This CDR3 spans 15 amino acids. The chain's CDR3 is CASSTGTRNTGELFF. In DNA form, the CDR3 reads TGTGCCAGCAGTACCGGGACAAGGAACACCGGGGAGCTGTTTTTT.

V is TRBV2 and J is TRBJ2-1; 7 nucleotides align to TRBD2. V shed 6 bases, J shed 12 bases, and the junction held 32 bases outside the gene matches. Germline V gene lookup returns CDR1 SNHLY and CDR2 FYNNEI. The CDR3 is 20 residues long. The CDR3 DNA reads TGTGCCAGCAGCAGTGGACTAGTTCCCCCAGATAAGCTGTCAGGTTCTGGGCAGTTCTTC. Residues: CASSSGLVPPDKLSGSGQFF.

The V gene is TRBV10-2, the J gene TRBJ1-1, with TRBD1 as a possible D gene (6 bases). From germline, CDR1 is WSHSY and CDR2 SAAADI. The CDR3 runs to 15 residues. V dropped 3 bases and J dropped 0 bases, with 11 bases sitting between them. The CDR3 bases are TGCGCCAGCAGTGAAGGGGGTTTGATGAACACTGAAGCTTTCTTT. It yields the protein CASSEGGLMNTEAFF.

The DNA for the CDR3 is TGTGCCAGCAGTTTTCCAGGGGGCGGTGATACGCAGTATTTT. It codes for CASSFPGGGDTQYF. V and J are TRBV27 and TRBJ2-3, with 8 bases that match TRBD1. The length of the CDR3 is 14 residues. Losses at the gene ends were 3 bases for V and 6 bases for J; bases not matched to a gene: 5. Germline CDR1 and CDR2: MNHEY and SMNVEV (reference sequence).

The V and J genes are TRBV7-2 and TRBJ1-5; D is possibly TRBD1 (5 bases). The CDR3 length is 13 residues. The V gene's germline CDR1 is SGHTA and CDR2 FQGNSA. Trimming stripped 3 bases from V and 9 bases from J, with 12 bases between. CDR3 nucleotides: TGTGCCAGCAGCTTTTCTCAGGGCGGGCCCCAGCATTTT. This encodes CASSFSQGGPQHF.

The chain's CDR3 is CASSTPGDRGPSGNTIYF. The CDR3 nucleotides are TGTGCCAGTAGTACCCCCGGCGACAGGGGCCCATCTGGAAACACCATATATTTT. V gene TRBV19 combines with J gene TRBJ1-3; 8 positions match TRBD1. Germline V gene sequence: CDR1 LNHDA, CDR2 SQIVND (reference sequence). The CDR3 runs to 18 residues. Trimming removed 4 bases from V and 1 base from J; junction bases left unmatched: 12.

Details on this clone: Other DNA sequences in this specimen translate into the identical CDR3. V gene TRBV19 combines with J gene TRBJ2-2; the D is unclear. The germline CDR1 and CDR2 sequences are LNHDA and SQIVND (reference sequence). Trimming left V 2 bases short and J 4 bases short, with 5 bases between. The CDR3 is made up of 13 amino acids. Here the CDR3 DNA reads TGTGCCAGTAGTATACTGTCCACCGGGGAGCTGTTTTTT. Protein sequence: CASSILSTGELFF. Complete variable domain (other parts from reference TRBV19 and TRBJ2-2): DGGITQSPKYLFRKEGQNVTLSCEQNLNHDAMYWYRQDPGQGLRLIYYSQIVNDFQKGDIAEGYSVSREKKESFPLTVTSAQKNPTAFYLCASSILSTGELFFGEGSRLTVL.

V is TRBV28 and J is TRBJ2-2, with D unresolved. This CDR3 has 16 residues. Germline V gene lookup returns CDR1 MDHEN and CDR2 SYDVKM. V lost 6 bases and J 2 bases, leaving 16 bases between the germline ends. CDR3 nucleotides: TGTGCCAGCAGACATCCCAGACACCTCAACACCGGGGAGCTGTTTTTT. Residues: CASRHPRHLNTGELFF.

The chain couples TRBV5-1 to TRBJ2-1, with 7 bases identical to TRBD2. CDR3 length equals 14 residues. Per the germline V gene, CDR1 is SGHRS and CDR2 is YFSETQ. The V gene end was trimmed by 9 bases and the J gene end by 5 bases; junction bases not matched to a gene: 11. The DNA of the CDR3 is TGCGCCACCGTACTAACTAGCGTCCACAATGAGCAGTTCTTC. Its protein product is CATVLTSVHNEQFF.

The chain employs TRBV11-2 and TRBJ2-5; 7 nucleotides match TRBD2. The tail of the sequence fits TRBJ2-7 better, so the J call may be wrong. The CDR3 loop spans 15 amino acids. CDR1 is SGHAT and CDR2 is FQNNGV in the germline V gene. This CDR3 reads CASSGRSAGDYEQYF. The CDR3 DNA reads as TGTGCCAGCAGCGGGAGGTCGGCGGGGGATTACGAGCAGTACTTC.

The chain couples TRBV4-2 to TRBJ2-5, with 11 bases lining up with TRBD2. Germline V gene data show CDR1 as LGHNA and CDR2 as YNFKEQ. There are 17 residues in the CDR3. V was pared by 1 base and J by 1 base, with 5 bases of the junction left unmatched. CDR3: CASSQAGTSGVQETQYF. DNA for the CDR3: TGTGCCAGCAGCCAAGCCGGGACTAGCGGCGTCCAAGAGACCCAGTACTTC.

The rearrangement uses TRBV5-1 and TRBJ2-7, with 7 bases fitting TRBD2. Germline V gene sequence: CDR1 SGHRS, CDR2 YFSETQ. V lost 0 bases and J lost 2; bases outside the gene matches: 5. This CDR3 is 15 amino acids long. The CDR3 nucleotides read TGCGCCAGCAGCTTGGATGTGGGAGGGCCCTACGAGCAGTACTTC. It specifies CASSLDVGGPYEQYF.

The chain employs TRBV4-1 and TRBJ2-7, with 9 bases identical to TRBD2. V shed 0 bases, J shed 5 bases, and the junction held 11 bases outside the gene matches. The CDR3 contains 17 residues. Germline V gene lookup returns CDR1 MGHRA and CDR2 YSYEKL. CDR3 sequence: CASSQESELAGRHEQYF. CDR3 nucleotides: TGCGCCAGCAGCCAAGAGTCGGAGCTAGCGGGAAGGCACGAGCAGTACTTC.

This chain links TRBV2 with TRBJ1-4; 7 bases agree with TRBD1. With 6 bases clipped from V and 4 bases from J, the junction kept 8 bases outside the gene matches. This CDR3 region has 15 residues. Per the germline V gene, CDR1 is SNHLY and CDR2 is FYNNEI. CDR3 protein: CASRTGTVVNEKLFF. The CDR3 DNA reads TGTGCCAGCAGAACTGGGACAGTAGTTAATGAAAAACTGTTTTTT. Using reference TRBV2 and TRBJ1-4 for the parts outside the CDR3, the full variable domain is EPEVTQTPSHQVTQMGQEVILRCVPISNHLYFYWYRQILGQKVEFLVSFYNNEISEKSEIFDDQFSVERPDGSNFTLKIRSTKLEDSAMYFCASRTGTVVNEKLFFGSGTQLSVL.

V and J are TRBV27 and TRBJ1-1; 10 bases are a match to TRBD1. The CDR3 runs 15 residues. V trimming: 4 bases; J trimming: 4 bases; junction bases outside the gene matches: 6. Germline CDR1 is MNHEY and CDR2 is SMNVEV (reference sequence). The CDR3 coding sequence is TGTGCCAGCAGTTCGAGTGACAGGGGGCCCACTGAAGCTTTCTTT. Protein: CASSSSDRGPTEAFF.

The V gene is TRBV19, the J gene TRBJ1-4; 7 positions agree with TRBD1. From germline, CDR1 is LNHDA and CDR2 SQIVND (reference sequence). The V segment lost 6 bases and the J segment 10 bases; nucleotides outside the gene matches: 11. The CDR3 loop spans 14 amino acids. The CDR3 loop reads CASRANRGPGKLFF. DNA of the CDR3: TGTGCCAGTAGAGCTAACAGGGGACCGGGAAAACTGTTTTTT. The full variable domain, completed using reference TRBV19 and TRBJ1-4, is DGGITQSPKYLFRKEGQNVTLSCEQNLNHDAMYWYRQDPGQGLRLIYYSQIVNDFQKGDIAEGYSVSREKKESFPLTVTSAQKNPTAFYLCASRANRGPGKLFFGSGTQLSVL.

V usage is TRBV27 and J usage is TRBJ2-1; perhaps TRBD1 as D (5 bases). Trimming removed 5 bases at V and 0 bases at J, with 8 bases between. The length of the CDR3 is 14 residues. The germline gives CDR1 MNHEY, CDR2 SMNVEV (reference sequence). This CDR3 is CASSSDSSYNEQFF. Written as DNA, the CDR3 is TGTGCCAGCAGTAGCGACAGCTCCTACAATGAGCAGTTCTTC.